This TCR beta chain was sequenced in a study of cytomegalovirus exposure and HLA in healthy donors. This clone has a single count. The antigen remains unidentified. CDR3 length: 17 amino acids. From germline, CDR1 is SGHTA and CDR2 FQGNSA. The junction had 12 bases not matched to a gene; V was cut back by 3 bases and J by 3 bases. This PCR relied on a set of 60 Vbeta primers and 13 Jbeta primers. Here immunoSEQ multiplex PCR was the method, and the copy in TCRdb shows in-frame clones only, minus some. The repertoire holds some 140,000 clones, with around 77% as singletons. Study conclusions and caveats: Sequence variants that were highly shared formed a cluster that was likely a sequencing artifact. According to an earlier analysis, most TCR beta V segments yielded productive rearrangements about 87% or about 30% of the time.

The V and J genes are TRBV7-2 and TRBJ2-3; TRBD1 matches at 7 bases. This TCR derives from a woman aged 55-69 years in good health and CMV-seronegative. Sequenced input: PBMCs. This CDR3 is CASSFETGTAYTDTQYF. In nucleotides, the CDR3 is TGTGCCAGCAGCTTCGAAACCGGGACAGCGTATACAGATACGCAGTATTTT.